This T cell receptor beta chain stems from a study of blood T cell repertoires in COVID-19. TCRdb's table, derived via immunoSEQ multiplex PCR, lists solely in-frame clones and lacks some. The sample has some 410,000 clones; 70% to 90% are singletons. Per the germline V gene, CDR1 is SQVTM and CDR2 is ANQGSEA. Trimming pared 6 bases from V and 8 bases from J, leaving 16 bases between. This CDR3 region has 12 residues. The TCR sequence derives from a young woman with acute COVID-19. The sequencing input was PBMCs or T cells enriched from blood (not recorded which). This rearrangement joins TRBV29-1 to TRBJ1-2; D not resolved. The CDR3 coding sequence is TGCAGCGTAGACGAATACCCTAGAGGCTACACCTTC. It specifies CSVDEYPRGYTF.